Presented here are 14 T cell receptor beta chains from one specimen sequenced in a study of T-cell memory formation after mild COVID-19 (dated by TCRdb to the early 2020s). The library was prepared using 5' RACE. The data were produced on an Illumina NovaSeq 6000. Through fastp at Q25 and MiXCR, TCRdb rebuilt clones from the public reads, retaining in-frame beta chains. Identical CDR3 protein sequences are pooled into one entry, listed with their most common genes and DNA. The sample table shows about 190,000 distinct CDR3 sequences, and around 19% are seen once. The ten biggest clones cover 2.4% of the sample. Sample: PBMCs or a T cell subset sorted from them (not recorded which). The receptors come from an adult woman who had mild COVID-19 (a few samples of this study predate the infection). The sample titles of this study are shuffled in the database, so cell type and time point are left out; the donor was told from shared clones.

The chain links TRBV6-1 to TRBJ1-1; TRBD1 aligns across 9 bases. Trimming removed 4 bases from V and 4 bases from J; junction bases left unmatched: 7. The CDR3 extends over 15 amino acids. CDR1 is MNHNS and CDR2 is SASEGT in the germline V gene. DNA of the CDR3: TGTGCCAGCAGTGGACCCGAGACAGGGGGCACTGAAGCTTTCTTT. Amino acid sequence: CASSGPETGGTEAFF.

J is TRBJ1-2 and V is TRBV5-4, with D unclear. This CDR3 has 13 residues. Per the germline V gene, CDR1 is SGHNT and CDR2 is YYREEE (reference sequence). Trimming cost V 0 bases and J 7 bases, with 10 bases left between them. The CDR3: CASSLGRIFGYTF. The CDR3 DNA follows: TGTGCCAGCAGCTTGGGACGGATTTTTGGCTACACCTTC.

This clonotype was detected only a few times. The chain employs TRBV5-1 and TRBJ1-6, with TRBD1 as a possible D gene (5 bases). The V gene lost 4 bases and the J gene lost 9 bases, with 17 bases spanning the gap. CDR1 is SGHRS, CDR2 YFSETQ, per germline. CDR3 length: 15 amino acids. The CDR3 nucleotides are TGCGCCAGCAGCCCCCGAGGGGATGGGGCTTCACCCCTCCACTTT. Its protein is CASSPRGDGASPLHF. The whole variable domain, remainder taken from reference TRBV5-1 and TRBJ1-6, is KAGVTQTPRYLIKTRGQQVTLSCSPISGHRSVSWYQQTPGQGLQFLFEYFSETQRNKGNFPGRFSGRQFSNSRSEMNVSTLELGDSALYLCASSPRGDGASPLHFGNGTRLTVT.

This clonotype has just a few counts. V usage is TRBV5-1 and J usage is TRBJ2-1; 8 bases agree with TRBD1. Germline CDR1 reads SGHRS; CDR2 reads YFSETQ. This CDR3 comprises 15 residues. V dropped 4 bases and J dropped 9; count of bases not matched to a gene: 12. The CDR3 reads CASSPTGQVGGEQFF. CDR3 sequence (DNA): TGCGCCAGCAGCCCTACGGGACAGGTTGGGGGTGAGCAGTTCTTC.

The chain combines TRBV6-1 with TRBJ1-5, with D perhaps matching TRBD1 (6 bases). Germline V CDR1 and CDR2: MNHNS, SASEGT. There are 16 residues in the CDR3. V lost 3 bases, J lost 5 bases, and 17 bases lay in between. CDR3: CASSDAPTGTYQPQHF. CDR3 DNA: TGTGCCAGCAGTGACGCCCCGACAGGAACCTATCAGCCCCAGCATTTT.

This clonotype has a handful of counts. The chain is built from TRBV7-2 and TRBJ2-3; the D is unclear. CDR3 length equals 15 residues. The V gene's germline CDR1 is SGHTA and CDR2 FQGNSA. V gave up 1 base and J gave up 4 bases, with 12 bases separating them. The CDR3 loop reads CASSLVSGSADTQYF. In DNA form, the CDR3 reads TGTGCCAGCAGCTTAGTTTCGGGTTCGGCAGATACGCAGTATTTT.

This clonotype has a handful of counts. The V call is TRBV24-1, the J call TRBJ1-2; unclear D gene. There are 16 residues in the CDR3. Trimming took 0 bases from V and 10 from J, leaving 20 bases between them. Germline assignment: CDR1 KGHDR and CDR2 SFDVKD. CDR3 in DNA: TGTGCCACCAGTGATTTGTATGGAACGGCCGAACTTGTCTACACCTTC. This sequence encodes CATSDLYGTAELVYTF.

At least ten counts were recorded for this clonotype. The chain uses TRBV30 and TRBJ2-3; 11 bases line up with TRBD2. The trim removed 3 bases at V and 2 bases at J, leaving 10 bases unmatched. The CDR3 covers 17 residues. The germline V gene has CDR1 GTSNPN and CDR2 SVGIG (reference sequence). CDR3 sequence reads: CAWRPPLAGGPTDTQYF. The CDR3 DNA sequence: TGTGCCTGGAGACCGCCTCTAGCGGGGGGCCCCACAGATACGCAGTATTTT.

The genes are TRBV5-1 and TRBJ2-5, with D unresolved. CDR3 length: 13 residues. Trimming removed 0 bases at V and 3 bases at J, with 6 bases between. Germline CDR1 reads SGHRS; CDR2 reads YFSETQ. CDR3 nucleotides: TGCGCCAGCAGCTTGGCCATAGAAGAGACCCAGTACTTC. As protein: CASSLAIEETQYF.

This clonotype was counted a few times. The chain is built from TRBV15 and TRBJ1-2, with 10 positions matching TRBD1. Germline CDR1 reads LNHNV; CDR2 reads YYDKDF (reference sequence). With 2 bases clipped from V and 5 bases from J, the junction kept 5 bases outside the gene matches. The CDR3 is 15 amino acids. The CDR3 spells CATSRKGQGEYGYTF. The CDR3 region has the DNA TGTGCCACCAGCAGAAAAGGACAGGGGGAATATGGCTACACCTTC.

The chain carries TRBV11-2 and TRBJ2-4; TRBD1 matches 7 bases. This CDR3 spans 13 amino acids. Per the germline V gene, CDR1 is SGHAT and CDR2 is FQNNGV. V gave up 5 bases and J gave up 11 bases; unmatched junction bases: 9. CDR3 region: CASSRDRERFQYF. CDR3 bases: TGTGCCAGCAGCCGGGACAGAGAGCGCTTTCAGTACTTC. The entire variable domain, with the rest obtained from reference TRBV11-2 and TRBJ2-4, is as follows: EAGVAQSPRYKIIEKRQSVAFWCNPISGHATLYWYQQILGQGPKLLIQFQNNGVVDDSQLPKDRFSAERLKGVDSTLKIQPAKLEDSAVYLCASSRDRERFQYFGAGTRLSVL.

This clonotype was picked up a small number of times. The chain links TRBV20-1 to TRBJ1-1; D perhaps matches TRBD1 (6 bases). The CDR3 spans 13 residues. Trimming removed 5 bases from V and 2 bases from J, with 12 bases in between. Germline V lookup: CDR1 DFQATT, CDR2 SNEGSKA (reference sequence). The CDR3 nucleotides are TGCAGTGCTGGGAGGACAGATAACACTGAAGCTTTCTTT. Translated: CSAGRTDNTEAFF.

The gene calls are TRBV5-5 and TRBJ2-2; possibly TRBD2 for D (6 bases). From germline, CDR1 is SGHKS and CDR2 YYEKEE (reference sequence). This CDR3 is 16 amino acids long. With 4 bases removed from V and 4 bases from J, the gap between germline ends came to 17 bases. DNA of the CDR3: TGTGCCAGCAGCAAAGGAGGGCTACCATCCACCGGGGAGCTGTTTTTT. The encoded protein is CASSKGGLPSTGELFF.

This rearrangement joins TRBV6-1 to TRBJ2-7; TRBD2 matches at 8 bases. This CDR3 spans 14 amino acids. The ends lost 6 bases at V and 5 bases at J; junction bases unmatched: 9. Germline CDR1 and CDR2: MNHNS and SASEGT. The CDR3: CASRAAGGNDEQYF. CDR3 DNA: TGTGCCAGCAGGGCCGCGGGGGGTAACGACGAGCAGTACTTC.